This entry features one T cell receptor (beta chain) sequence. The antigen it binds to is not known. No much larger clone exists at a distance of one base, and base qualities are not known. A case-control design nested within a healthcare worker cohort in London, UK, was used, with weekly nasopharyngeal swab PCR tests and blood sampling performed. Healthcare workers were enrolled in the week of the UK lockdown, from 23 to 31 March 2020, and were followed every week for up to 16 weeks. These data come from a study of early T cells in non-severe SARS-CoV-2 infection (dated by TCRdb to the early 2020s). General notes on the study: Because TCR sequencing relied on bulk RNA taken from unsorted whole blood, pairing of alpha and beta chains was not possible. Overall results and qualifications from the work: Matching against VDJdb was skewed toward anti-spike CD8 responses, likely underestimated virus-specific expansions, and missed private and CD4 specificities.

The library was generated by 5' RACE. Sequenced on a NextSeq 500. To correct for sequencing error and PCR bias, the TCR library protocol tagged individual cDNA molecules with unique molecular identifiers. TCR alpha and beta chains were both sequenced, and the abundances of alpha and beta sequences in each sample were closely correlated with each other. From the authors' description of their analysis: Decombinator V4 was used to perform V gene, J gene and CDR3 annotation of TCR sequences. TCRs were defined as expanded if a significant change between any two time points was detected under a Poisson model with p below 0.0001. TCR abundances were normalised to the total number of TCRs sequenced per sample and were expressed as counts per million. MAIT TCRs were defined by TRAV1-2 paired with TRAJ12, TRAJ20 or TRAJ33, and iNKT TCRs by TRAV10 paired with TRAJ18. VDJdb, accessed 1 November 2021, was searched for CMV, EBV and SARS-CoV-2 annotated TCRs, with TCRs annotated for multiple antigens excluded. In TCRdb, the public reads were trimmed at Q25 with fastp and aligned with MiXCR, with productive beta chains retained. Each entry is one CDR3 protein sequence, shown with its most common DNA and genes. TCRdb, not the authors, supplied the V and J calls. For this sample there are around 77,000 distinct CDR3 sequences; approximately 5% appear just once. Around 6.6% of the sample goes to the ten largest clones.

The germline V gene supplies CDR1 MNHNS and CDR2 SASEGT. Trimming takes 5 bases from V and 3 bases from J, and the germline ends sit 11 bases apart. Inclusive of the bounding cysteine and phenylalanine, the CDR3 is 13 residues long. CDR3 DNA only is kept here, 39 bases in frame from base 1. The sequences come from whole blood, collected at baseline. This receptor chain uses TRBV6-1 and TRBJ2-7; the D gene is perhaps TRBD1 or TRBD2, each of them matching over 7 bases. This sequence originates from an adult who was a healthcare worker with PCR-confirmed SARS-CoV-2 infection or an uninfected control (not recorded which). The CDR3 reads as follows: CASSSRGGYEQYF. The DNA sequence follows: TGTGCCAGCAGTTCCAGGGGGGGCTACGAGCAGTACTTC.